These 23 T cell receptor beta chains share one sample of origin, sequenced in a study of T cell changes during pregnancy in multiple sclerosis. Sequenced by immunoSEQ multiplex PCR; TCRdb stores in-frame clones only, minus some. The sample lists over 90,000 clones; roughly 92% were seen once. Sequencing used peripheral blood, obtained after pregnancy. The receptors originated from a female donor with multiple sclerosis, enrolled in a pregnancy study.

The chain employs TRBV13 and TRBJ2-7, with 11 bases identical to TRBD1. The germline CDR1 and CDR2 sequences are PRHDT and FYEKMQ (reference sequence). The CDR3 has 16 residues. V shed 7 bases and J 5 bases; nucleotides not matched to a gene: 13. The DNA for the CDR3 is TGTGCCAGCACCCCTCCCGAAGGACAGGGGGCTAACGAGCAGTACTTC. It yields the protein CASTPPEGQGANEQYF.

The V gene is TRBV5-1, the J gene TRBJ1-4; D unresolved. V was trimmed by 4 bases and J by 0 bases, leaving 13 bases between them. Germline V lookup: CDR1 SGHRS, CDR2 YFSETQ. The CDR3 has 16 residues. For the CDR3, the DNA is TGCGCCAGCAGCCCAAGGAGGGCGGCAACTAATGAAAAACTGTTTTTT. This sequence encodes CASSPRRAATNEKLFF.

The CDR3 DNA reads as TGTGCCAGCAGTCGGACAGGGGCCGGGGAGCTGTTTTTT. Its protein product is CASSRTGAGELFF. The chain has TRBV27 and TRBJ2-2; 9 bases match TRBD1. The CDR3 length is 13 residues. J gave up 6 bases and V 5 bases, and 1 base lay outside the gene matches. CDR1 is MNHEY, CDR2 SMNVEV, per germline (reference sequence).

The chain uses TRBV6-1 and TRBJ1-6; no clear D gene. CDR3 length: 16 residues. The V gene lost 4 bases and the J gene lost 7 bases, with 17 bases spanning the gap. From germline, CDR1 is MNHNS and CDR2 SASEGT. DNA of the CDR3: TGTGCCAGCAGTGCGACGACCGGGAAATCGAATTCACCCCTCCACTTT. Encoded protein: CASSATTGKSNSPLHF.

The CDR3 here is CAISEDGGAYNEQFF. CDR3 DNA: TGTGCCATCAGTGAGGACGGGGGGGCATACAATGAGCAGTTCTTC. This chain connects TRBV10-3 to TRBJ2-1, with TRBD2 matching 8 bases. CDR3 length: 15 amino acids. V shed 2 bases, J shed 4 bases, and the junction held 4 bases outside the gene matches. In germline, CDR1 is ENHRY, CDR2 SYGVKD.

V usage is TRBV5-1 and J usage is TRBJ1-1; 10 bases fit TRBD1. Germline trimming cut 4 bases from V and 1 base from J; bases unmatched to any gene: 4. The germline gives CDR1 SGHRS, CDR2 YFSETQ. This CDR3 region has 15 residues. The CDR3 DNA reads TGCGCCAGCAGCAAACGGACAGGGGGGAACACTGAAGCTTTCTTT. This codes for CASSKRTGGNTEAFF.

The rearrangement uses TRBV7-2 and TRBJ2-7, with 9 bases matching TRBD1. The CDR3 totals 14 residues. Germline assignment: CDR1 SGHTA and CDR2 FQGNSA. Trimming at V came to 6 bases and at J to 5 bases, leaving 8 bases not matched to a gene. This CDR3 is CASRLLGTGNEQYF. CDR3 coding DNA: TGTGCCAGCAGACTTTTAGGGACAGGGAACGAGCAGTACTTC.

The chain recombines TRBV27 with TRBJ2-1; perhaps TRBD2 as D (6 bases). Between the trimmed V and J ends, which lost 2 bases and 4 bases, there was a span of 18 bases. In germline, CDR1 is MNHEY, CDR2 SMNVEV (reference sequence). This CDR3 spans 17 amino acids. CDR3 in amino acids: CASSLLGSGGGYNEQFF. DNA for the CDR3: TGTGCCAGCAGTTTACTAGGTAGCGGAGGCGGATACAATGAGCAGTTCTTC.

This clone was seen more than once but under ten times. V is TRBV6-1 and J is TRBJ2-7, with D perhaps matching TRBD1 (5 bases). Trimming stripped 0 bases from V and 5 bases from J, with 11 bases between. CDR1 and CDR2 (germline): MNHNS, SASEGT. The CDR3 contains 14 residues. CDR3 sequence reads: CASSEAGRAHEQYF. For the CDR3, the DNA is TGTGCCAGCAGTGAAGCTGGCAGGGCCCACGAGCAGTACTTC.

This sequence joins TRBV9 and TRBJ1-2; unclear D gene. Germline-derived CDR1 and CDR2 are SGDLS and YYNGEE. This CDR3 comprises 15 residues. With 0 bases removed from V and 4 bases from J, the gap between germline ends came to 13 bases. The CDR3 sequence: CASSVVPPRIYGYTF. The CDR3 region has the DNA TGTGCCAGCAGCGTAGTCCCCCCCAGAATCTATGGCTACACCTTC.

This rearrangement joins TRBV7-8 to TRBJ2-1; D unclear. The V end lost 0 bases, the J end lost 15 bases, and 12 bases lay between the germline ends. CDR1 is SGHVS, CDR2 FQNEAQ, per germline. The CDR3 contains 12 residues. In nucleotides, the CDR3 is TGTGCCAGCAGCTTAGCGCACGAGGAGTGGTTCTTC. It translates to CASSLAHEEWFF.

The chain combines TRBV6-1 with TRBJ1-4; 10 nucleotides align to TRBD1. The V segment lost 8 bases and the J segment 8 bases; nucleotides outside the gene matches: 5. Germline CDR1 MNHNS, CDR2 SASEGT. The CDR3 contains 13 residues. The CDR3 is CASGDRGGEKLFF. CDR3 DNA sequence: TGTGCCAGCGGGGACAGGGGAGGCGAAAAACTGTTTTTT.

The chain has TRBV28 and TRBJ2-7; 11 nucleotides align to TRBD2. V lost 0 bases to trimming and J lost 2 bases; unmatched junction nucleotides: 6. Germline lookup yields CDR1 MDHEN and CDR2 SYDVKM. This CDR3 contains 17 residues. CDR3: CASSLWGELAGAYEQYF. The CDR3 nucleotides read TGTGCCAGCAGTTTATGGGGCGAACTAGCGGGAGCCTACGAGCAGTACTTC.

The genes are TRBV4-1 and TRBJ1-3; D might be TRBD1 (6 bases). CDR1 and CDR2 (germline): MGHRA, YSYEKL. The CDR3 has 18 residues. V was cut by 0 bases and J by 0 bases, with 15 bases left in between. CDR3 in DNA: TGCGCCAGCAGCCAAGATTCAAGACAGGACCTCTCTGGAAACACCATATATTTT. Its protein is CASSQDSRQDLSGNTIYF.

This chain connects TRBV6-5 to TRBJ1-1; TRBD1 matches at 8 bases. Germline CDR1 and CDR2: MNHEY and SVGAGI. J gave up 11 bases and V 2 bases, and 7 bases lay outside the gene matches. CDR3 length: 13 residues. CDR3 loop: CASSYEVTGAAFF. The CDR3, as DNA: TGTGCCAGCAGTTACGAAGTGACAGGGGCGGCTTTCTTT.

The chain uses TRBV6-1 and TRBJ1-5; D is unresolved. CDR1 and CDR2 from the germline V gene are MNHNS and SASEGT. Trimming took off 2 bases at V and 0 bases at J, with 11 bases between the two ends. This CDR3 spans 16 amino acids. The CDR3 DNA is TGTGCCAGCAGTGAATCTCGGGATTATAGCAATCAGCCCCAGCATTTT. It codes for CASSESRDYSNQPQHF.

This sequence joins TRBV27 and TRBJ2-7, with 8 bases aligning to TRBD1. Germline-derived CDR1 and CDR2 are MNHEY and SMNVEV (reference sequence). The CDR3 runs to 16 residues. V was clipped by 4 bases and J by 2 bases; unmatched bases: 10. CDR3 amino acids: CASSYMVGQGPYEQYF. The CDR3, as DNA: TGTGCCAGCAGTTACATGGTAGGACAGGGTCCCTACGAGCAGTACTTC.

The chain couples TRBV7-9 to TRBJ2-7; D is undetermined. With 5 bases removed from V and 3 bases from J, the gap between germline ends came to 11 bases. Germline assignment: CDR1 SEHNR and CDR2 FQNEAQ (reference sequence). The CDR3 is made up of 13 amino acids. The CDR3: CASSPQAHYEQYF. The CDR3 DNA follows: TGTGCCAGCAGCCCGCAAGCCCACTACGAGCAGTACTTC.

The rearrangement uses TRBV4-1 and TRBJ2-7, with 8 bases matching TRBD2. Germline CDR1 MGHRA, CDR2 YSYEKL. Unmatched junction bases numbered 5, after V lost 1 base and J lost 3 bases. This CDR3 has 15 residues. The DNA of the CDR3 is TGCGCCAGCAGCCAAGTGGGAGCGGGAGACTACGAGCAGTACTTC. This sequence encodes CASSQVGAGDYEQYF.

The chain recombines TRBV2 with TRBJ2-7; D perhaps matches TRBD2 (6 bases). The germline V gene has CDR1 SNHLY and CDR2 FYNNEI. This CDR3 contains 13 residues. V was pared by 10 bases and J by 1 base, with 14 bases between. In nucleotides, the CDR3 is TGTGCCACTATGGAGGAGGGTTCCTACGAGCAGTACTTC. This gives the protein CATMEEGSYEQYF.

CDR3 coding DNA: TGTGCCAGCAGTTTAACCCTGGCGGACAATCAGCCCCAGCATTTT. Protein: CASSLTLADNQPQHF. The rearrangement uses TRBV27 and TRBJ1-5; D is uncertain. CDR1 and CDR2 from the germline V gene are MNHEY and SMNVEV (reference sequence). There are 15 residues in the CDR3. The ends were cut back, 2 bases at V and 3 bases at J, with 11 bases in the middle.

The rearrangement joins TRBV27 to TRBJ2-6; 7 bases align to TRBD1. The germline V gene encodes CDR1 MNHEY and CDR2 SMNVEV (reference sequence). Germline trimming cut 9 bases from V and 2 bases from J; bases unmatched to any gene: 16. This CDR3 contains 18 residues. The CDR3 DNA reads as TGTGCCAGTAGTAGAGGCGTAAACAGGGGAACTGGGGCCAACGTCCTGACTTTC. It encodes CASSRGVNRGTGANVLTF.

The rearrangement uses TRBV18 and TRBJ2-7; 7 nucleotides line up with TRBD1. After removal of 5 bases from V and 9 bases from J, the junction contained 16 bases not matched to a gene. Germline CDR1 is KGHSH and CDR2 is LQKENI. CDR3 length equals 15 residues. CDR3 DNA sequence: TGTGCCAGCTCATCCGACAGGGTTCCGGTCGGGGCGCAGTACTTC. Translated, it gives CASSSDRVPVGAQYF.